The clone carrying this T cell receptor beta chain was recorded at least ten times. Its antigen is unidentified. This specimen comes from a study of identical twins. One entry per CDR3 protein, called by TCRdb with MiXCR from the 5' RACE reads. The sample lists 1,800,000 or so distinct CDR3 sequences; 32% were seen once. The germline gives CDR1 MGHRA, CDR2 YSYEKL. This CDR3 spans 15 amino acids. Losses at the gene ends were 2 bases for V and 3 bases for J; bases not matched to a gene: 2. General study findings and limits: For monozygotic twins, models underestimated out-of-frame TCR alpha sharing. Partly confounded zero-insertion analyses could result from invariant MAIT and iNKT cells.

The source material was cord blood. The receptor was isolated from a newborn girl in good health. The chain is built from TRBV4-1 and TRBJ2-3; 10 bases are a match to TRBD2. CDR3 DNA sequence: TGCGCCAGCAGCCAACTAGCGGGAGTAACAGATACGCAGTATTTT. It encodes CASSQLAGVTDTQYF.